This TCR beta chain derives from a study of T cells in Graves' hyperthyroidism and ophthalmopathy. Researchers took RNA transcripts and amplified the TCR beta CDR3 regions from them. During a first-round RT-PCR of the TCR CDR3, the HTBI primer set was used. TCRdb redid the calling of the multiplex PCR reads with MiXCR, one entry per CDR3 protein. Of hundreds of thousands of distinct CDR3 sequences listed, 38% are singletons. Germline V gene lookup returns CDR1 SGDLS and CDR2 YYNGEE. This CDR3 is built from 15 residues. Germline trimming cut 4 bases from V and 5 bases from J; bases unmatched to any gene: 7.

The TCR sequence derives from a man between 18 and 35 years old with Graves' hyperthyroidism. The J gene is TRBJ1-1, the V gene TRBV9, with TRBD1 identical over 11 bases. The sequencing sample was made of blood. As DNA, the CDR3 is TGTGCCAGCAGCTTCACGGGACAGGGGGTTACTGAAGCTTTCTTT. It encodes CASSFTGQGVTEAFF.